This T cell receptor (beta chain) appears in the sequencing data of a study of blood T cell repertoires in COVID-19. Whole-study context: Collection of acute and convalescent COVID-19 samples took place in the United States, Italy and Spain. Sample material is recorded as cDNA or gDNA derived from T cells, B-cell-depleted T cells, or PBMCs.

The CDR3 totals 12 residues. Germline V gives CDR1 MDHEN, CDR2 SYDVKM. V lost 6 bases and J lost 8, with 13 bases in between. Here immunoSEQ multiplex PCR was the method, and the copy in TCRdb shows in-frame clones only, minus some. The table records fewer than 500,000 clones, around 89% of them present only once. Cohorts were determined from participant-reported clinical history. Recovery among Cohort 3 donors was established by two negative PCRs, clearance, or symptom resolution. This sequence joins TRBV28 and TRBJ1-2; D remains unclear. The receptor's source is a man younger than 40 who had recovered from COVID-19. The sequencing sample was made of PBMCs or T cells enriched from blood (not recorded which). The CDR3 DNA reads as TGTGCCAGCAGCGACAAGGTCGCCGGCTACACCTTC. Protein sequence: CASSDKVAGYTF.